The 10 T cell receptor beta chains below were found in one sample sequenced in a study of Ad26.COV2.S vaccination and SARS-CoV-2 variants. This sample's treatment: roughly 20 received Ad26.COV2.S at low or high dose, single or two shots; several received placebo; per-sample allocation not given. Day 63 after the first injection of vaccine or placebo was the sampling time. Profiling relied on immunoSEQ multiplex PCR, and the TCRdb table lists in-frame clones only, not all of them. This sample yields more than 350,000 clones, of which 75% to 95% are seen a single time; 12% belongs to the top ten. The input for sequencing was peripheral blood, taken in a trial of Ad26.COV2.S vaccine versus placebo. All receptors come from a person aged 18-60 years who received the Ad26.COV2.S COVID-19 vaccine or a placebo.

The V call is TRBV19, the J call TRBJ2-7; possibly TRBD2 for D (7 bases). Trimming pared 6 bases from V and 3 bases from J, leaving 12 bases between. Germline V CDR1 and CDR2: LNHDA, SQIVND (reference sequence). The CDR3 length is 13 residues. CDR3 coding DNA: TGTGCCAGTAGCTCGGGGGGCGGCTACGAGCAGTACTTC. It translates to CASSSGGGYEQYF.

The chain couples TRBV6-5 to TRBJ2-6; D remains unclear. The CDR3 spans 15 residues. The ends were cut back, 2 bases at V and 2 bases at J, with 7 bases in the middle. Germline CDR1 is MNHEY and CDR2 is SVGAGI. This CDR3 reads CASSYGGAGANVLTF. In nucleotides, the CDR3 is TGTGCCAGCAGTTACGGTGGGGCTGGGGCCAACGTCCTGACTTTC.

CDR3 bases: TGCGCCAGCGGGGCAGGAGGGCGGCAAGAGACCCAGTACTTC. Protein sequence: CASGAGGRQETQYF. The V and J genes are TRBV5-1 and TRBJ2-5, with D perhaps matching TRBD2 (6 bases). Germline assignment: CDR1 SGHRS and CDR2 YFSETQ. The CDR3 consists of 14 residues. Trimming left V 7 bases short and J 2 bases short, with 15 bases between. Based on the CDR3 plus reference TRBV5-1 and TRBJ2-5, the full variable domain is KAGVTQTPRYLIKTRGQQVTLSCSPISGHRSVSWYQQTPGQGLQFLFEYFSETQRNKGNFPGRFSGRQFSNSRSEMNVSTLELGDSALYLCASGAGGRQETQYFGPGTRLLVL.

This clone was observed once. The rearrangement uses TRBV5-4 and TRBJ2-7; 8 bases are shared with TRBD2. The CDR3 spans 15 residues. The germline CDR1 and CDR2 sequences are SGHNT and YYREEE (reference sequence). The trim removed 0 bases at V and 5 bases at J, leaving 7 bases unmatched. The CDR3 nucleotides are TGTGCCAGCAGCTTGGATACGGGAGGGCCCCACGAGCAGTACTTC. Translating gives CASSLDTGGPHEQYF. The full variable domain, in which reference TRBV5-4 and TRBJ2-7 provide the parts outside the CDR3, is ETGVTQSPTHLIKTRGQQVTLRCSSQSGHNTVSWYQQALGQGPQFIFQYYREEENGRGNFPPRFSGLQFPNYSSELNVNALELDDSALYLCASSLDTGGPHEQYFGPGTRLTVT.

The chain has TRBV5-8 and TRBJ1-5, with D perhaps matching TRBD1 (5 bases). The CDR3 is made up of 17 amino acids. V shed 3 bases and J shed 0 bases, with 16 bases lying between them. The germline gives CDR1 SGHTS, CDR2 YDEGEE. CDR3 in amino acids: CASSSEGQVNSNQPQHF. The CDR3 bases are TGTGCCAGCAGCTCAGAGGGGCAGGTCAATAGCAATCAGCCCCAGCATTTT.

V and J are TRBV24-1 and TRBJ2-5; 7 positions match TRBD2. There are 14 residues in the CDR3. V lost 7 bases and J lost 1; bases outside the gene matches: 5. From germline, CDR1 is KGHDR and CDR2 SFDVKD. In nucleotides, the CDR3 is TGTGCCACCAGGGGGACGGGAGGCCAAGAGACCCAGTACTTC. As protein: CATRGTGGQETQYF.

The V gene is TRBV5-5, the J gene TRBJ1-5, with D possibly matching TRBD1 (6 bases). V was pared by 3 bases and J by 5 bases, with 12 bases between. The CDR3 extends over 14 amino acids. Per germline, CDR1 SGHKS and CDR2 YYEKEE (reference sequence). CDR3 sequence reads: CASSSGGRDQPQHF. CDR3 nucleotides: TGTGCCAGCAGCTCCGGGGGGCGGGATCAGCCCCAGCATTTT.

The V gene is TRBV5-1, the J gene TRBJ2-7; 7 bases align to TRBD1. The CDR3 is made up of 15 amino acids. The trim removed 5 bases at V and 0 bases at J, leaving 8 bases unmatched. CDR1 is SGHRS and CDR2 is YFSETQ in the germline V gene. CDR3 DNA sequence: TGCGCCAGCAGTTGGAAGGGACAGAGCTCCTACGAGCAGTACTTC. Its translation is CASSWKGQSSYEQYF.

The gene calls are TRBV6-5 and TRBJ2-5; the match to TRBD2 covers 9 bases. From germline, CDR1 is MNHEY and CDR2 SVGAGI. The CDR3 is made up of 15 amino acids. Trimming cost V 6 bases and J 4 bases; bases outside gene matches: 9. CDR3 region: CASRILAGGLETQYF. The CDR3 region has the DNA TGTGCCAGCAGAATACTCGCGGGAGGGCTAGAGACCCAGTACTTC.

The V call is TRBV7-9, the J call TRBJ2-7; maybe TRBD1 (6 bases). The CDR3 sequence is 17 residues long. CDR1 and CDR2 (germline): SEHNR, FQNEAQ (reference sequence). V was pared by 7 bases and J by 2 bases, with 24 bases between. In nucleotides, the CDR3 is TGTGCCAGCACCCCAGGGGCCCTCCCGCGGAAAACCTACGAGCAGTACTTC. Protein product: CASTPGALPRKTYEQYF.